This T cell receptor (beta chain) emerged from a study of blood T cell repertoires in COVID-19. Study background: The origin of the acute and convalescent COVID-19 samples was the United States, Italy and Spain. In each case, the material was cDNA or gDNA derived from T cells, B-cell-depleted T cells, or PBMCs.

In the study's own analysis: Amplified reference gene primers provided the basis for estimating nucleated cell counts. Measured with immunoSEQ multiplex PCR; TCRdb has only the in-frame clones, and not every one. V, J and clone size reflect that table, while D and trimming were determined from the DNA. The sample includes some 100,000 clones, roughly 80% seen only once; the top ten take approximately 15%. CDR3 length equals 15 residues. CDR1 is SNHLY and CDR2 is FYNNEI in the germline V gene. V gave up 4 bases and J gave up 3 bases; unmatched junction bases: 9. The TCR sequence derives from a human donor in a cohort sampled during active COVID-19. The sequenced sample was peripheral blood. This chain joins TRBV2 and TRBJ2-7; TRBD1 agrees at 7 bases. As DNA, the CDR3 is TGTGCCAGCAGTGGACAGGGAATAAACATCTACGAGCAGTACTTC. The encoded protein is CASSGQGINIYEQYF.